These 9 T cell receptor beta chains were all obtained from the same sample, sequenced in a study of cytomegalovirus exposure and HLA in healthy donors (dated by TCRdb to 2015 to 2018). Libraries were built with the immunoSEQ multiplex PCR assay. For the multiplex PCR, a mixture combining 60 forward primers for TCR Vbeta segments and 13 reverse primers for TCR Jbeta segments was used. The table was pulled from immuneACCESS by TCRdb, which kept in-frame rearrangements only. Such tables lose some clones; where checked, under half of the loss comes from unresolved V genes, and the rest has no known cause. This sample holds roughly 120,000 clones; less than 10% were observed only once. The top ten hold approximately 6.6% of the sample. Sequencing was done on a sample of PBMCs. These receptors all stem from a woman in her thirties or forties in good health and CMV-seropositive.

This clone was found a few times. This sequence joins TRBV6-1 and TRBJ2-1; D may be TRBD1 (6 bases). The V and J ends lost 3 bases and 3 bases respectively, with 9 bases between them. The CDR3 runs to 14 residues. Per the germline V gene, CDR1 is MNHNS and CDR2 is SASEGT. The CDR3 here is CASSDWDNYNEQFF. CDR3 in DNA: TGTGCCAGCAGTGATTGGGACAACTACAATGAGCAGTTCTTC.

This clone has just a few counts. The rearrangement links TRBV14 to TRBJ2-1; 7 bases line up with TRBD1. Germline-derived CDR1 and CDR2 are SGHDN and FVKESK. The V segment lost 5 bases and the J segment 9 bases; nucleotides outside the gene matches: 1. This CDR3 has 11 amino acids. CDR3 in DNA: TGTGCCAGCAGCACAGGGGTTGAGCAGTTCTTC. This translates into CASSTGVEQFF.

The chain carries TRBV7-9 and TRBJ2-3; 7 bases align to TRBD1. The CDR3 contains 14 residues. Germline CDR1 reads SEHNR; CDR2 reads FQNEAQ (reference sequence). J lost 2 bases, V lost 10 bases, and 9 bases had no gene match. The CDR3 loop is CATGRDSFTDTQYF. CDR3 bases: TGTGCCACCGGACGGGACAGCTTCACAGATACGCAGTATTTT.

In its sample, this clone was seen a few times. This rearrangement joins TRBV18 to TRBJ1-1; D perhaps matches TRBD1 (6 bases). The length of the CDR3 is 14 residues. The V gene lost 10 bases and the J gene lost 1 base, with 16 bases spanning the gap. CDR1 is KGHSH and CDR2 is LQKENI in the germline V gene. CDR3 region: CATPRVQGNTEAFF. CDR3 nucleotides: TGTGCCACCCCTCGAGTACAGGGGAACACTGAAGCTTTCTTT.

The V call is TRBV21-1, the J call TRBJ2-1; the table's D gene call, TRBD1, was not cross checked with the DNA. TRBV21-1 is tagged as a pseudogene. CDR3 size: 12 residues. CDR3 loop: CASSIQGNEQFF. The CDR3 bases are TGTGCCAGCAGCATCCAGGGCAATGAGCAGTTCTTC.

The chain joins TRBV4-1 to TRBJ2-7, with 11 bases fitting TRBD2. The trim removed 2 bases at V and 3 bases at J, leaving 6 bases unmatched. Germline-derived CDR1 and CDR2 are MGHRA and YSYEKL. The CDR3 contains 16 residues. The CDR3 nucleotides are TGCGCCAGCAGCCAATTCCTAGCGGGGGGAATCTACGAGCAGTACTTC. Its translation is CASSQFLAGGIYEQYF.

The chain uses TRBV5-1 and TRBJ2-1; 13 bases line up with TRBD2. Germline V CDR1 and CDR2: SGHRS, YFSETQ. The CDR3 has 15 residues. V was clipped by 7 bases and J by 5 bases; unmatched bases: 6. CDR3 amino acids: CASATSGGDHNEQFF. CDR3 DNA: TGCGCCAGCGCCACTAGCGGGGGGGATCACAATGAGCAGTTCTTC.

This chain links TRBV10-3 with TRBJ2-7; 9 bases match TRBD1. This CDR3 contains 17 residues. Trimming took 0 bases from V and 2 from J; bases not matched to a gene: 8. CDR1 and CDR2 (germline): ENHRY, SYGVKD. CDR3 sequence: CAISESATGGVPYEQYF. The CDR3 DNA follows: TGTGCCATCAGTGAGTCGGCGACAGGGGGTGTCCCCTACGAGCAGTACTTC.

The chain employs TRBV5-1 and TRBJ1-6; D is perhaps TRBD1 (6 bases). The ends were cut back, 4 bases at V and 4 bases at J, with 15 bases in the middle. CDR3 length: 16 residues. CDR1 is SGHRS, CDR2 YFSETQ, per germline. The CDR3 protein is CASSLAGDLYNSPLHF. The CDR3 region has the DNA TGCGCCAGCAGCCTGGCAGGGGATTTATATAATTCACCCCTCCACTTT.